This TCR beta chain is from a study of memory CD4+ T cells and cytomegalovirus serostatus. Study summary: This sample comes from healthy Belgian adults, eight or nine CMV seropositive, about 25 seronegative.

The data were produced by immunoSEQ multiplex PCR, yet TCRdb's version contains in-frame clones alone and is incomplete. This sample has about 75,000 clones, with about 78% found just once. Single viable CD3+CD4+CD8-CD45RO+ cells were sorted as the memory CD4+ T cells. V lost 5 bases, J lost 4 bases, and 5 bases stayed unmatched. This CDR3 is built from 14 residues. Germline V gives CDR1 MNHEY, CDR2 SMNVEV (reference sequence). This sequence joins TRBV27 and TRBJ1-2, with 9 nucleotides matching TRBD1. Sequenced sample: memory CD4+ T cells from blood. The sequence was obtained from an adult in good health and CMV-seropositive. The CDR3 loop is CASSPGTGRYGYTF. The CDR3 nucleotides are TGTGCCAGCAGTCCAGGGACAGGGCGCTATGGCTACACCTTC.